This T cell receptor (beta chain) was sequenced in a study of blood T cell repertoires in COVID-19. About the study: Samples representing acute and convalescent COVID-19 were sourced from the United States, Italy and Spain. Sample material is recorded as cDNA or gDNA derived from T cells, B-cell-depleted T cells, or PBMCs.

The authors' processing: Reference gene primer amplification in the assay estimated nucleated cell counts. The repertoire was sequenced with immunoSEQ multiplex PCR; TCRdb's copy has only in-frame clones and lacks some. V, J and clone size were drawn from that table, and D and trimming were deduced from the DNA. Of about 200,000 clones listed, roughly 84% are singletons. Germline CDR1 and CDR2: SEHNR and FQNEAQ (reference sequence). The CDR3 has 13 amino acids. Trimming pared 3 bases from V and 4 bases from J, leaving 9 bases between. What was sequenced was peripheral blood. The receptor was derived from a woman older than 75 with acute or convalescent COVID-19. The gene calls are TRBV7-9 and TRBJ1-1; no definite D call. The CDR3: CASSFSRVTEAFF. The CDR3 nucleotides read TGTGCCAGCAGCTTTTCGAGGGTCACTGAAGCTTTCTTT.